This passage covers 4 T cell receptor beta chains from one sample sequenced in a study of blood T cells in healthy people across ages. Primers used in a second PCR of roughly 6 to 11 cycles were a sample-barcoded 5' primer and a J-beta primer mix. Via MiXCR, TCRdb re-called the 5' RACE reads, giving one row per CDR3 protein. The repertoire holds hundreds of thousands of distinct CDR3 sequences, with about 61% as singletons. The specimen sequenced was blood. The source is a man aged 40-55 years in good health.

This chain connects TRBV7-9 to TRBJ2-3; D call uncertain. Germline V CDR1 and CDR2: SEHNR, FQNEAQ (reference sequence). Between the trimmed V and J ends, which lost 4 bases and 5 bases, there was a span of 19 bases. This CDR3 is built from 16 residues. CDR3 sequence reads: CASSSQVSGRRDTQYF. The DNA of the CDR3 is TGTGCCAGCAGCTCCCAAGTGTCCGGGCGGCGAGATACGCAGTATTTT.

The chain is built from TRBV20-1 and TRBJ2-4; D is perhaps TRBD2 (6 bases). Gene TRBJ2-5 matches the end of the DNA better, so the J call may be wrong. The CDR3 is made up of 16 amino acids. Germline CDR1 reads DFQATT; CDR2 reads SNEGSKA (reference sequence). The CDR3 loop is CSAVPTALAVIETQYF. The CDR3 region has the DNA TGCAGTGCGGTCCCCACGGCCTTAGCGGTAATCGAGACCCAGTACTTC.

This chain connects TRBV12-3 or TRBV12-4 to TRBJ2-7; 9 nucleotides line up with TRBD2. The CDR3 has 14 residues. V lost 5 bases to trimming and J lost 4 bases; unmatched junction nucleotides: 6. CDR3 sequence (DNA): TGTGCCAGCAGTCCGGGACTAGCTTTGTACGAGCAGTACTTC. This encodes CASSPGLALYEQYF.

The chain has TRBV7-3 and TRBJ2-7; the D gene could be TRBD1 or TRBD2 (5 bases each). Germline V gene lookup returns CDR1 SGHTA and CDR2 FQGTGA. Trimming shortened V by 2 bases and J by 7 bases, and 15 bases separated the two germline ends. The CDR3 loop spans 14 amino acids. The CDR3 region has the DNA TGTGCCAGCAGCTTAGGACGGGGCCACAATGAGCAGTACTTC. Translated: CASSLGRGHNEQYF.